Below are 28 T cell receptor beta chains sequenced from a single sample in a study of T cell therapy after organ transplantation (dated by TCRdb to the late 2010s). The time point label here, explained by the study, means: 20-29 weeks after completion of therapy. The library came from the immunoSEQ multiplex PCR assay. What TCRdb holds here is the immuneACCESS table cut down to in-frame rearrangements. Part of the clones is not present; checked against another copy, under half of the missing clones reflect an unresolved V gene, and the others are unexplained. In this sample the table shows fewer than 2,000 clones, roughly nine tenths of which occur a single time. The top ten clonotypes cover around 43% of the sample. The antigens for these receptors are not known. This sample comprised CD8+ T cells from blood, obtained after autologous CMV-specific T cell therapy. The receptors come from a human patient who had received a solid organ transplant and had CMV disease. Where a transplant has occurred, the graft donor may have supplied some of the T cells.

The V call is TRBV13, the J call TRBJ1-1; no definite D call. This CDR3 has 14 amino acids. V was trimmed by 2 bases and J by 6 bases, leaving 13 bases between them. Germline V gene lookup returns CDR1 PRHDT and CDR2 FYEKMQ (reference sequence). The CDR3 reads CASSLKGSFPEAFF. The CDR3 DNA is TGTGCCAGCAGCTTAAAGGGTTCATTTCCTGAAGCTTTCTTT.

The chain joins TRBV10-2 to TRBJ2-7; no definite D call. V lost 4 bases and J 6 bases, leaving 10 bases between the germline ends. The CDR3 consists of 12 residues. The V gene's germline CDR1 is WSHSY and CDR2 SAAADI. CDR3 coding DNA: TGCGCCAGCAGTGGGGGTCTCGCCGAGCAGTACTTC. This gives the protein CASSGGLAEQYF.

This chain connects TRBV4-1 to TRBJ2-7; D may correspond to TRBD1 or TRBD2 (6 bases each). This CDR3 has 13 residues. V lost 2 bases and J lost 7, with 12 bases in between. Germline CDR1 and CDR2: MGHRA and YSYEKL. CDR3 sequence reads: CASSQRTGREQYF. The CDR3, as DNA: TGCGCCAGCAGCCAACGAACAGGGAGGGAGCAGTACTTC.

This chain joins TRBV4-1 and TRBJ2-7; 7 nucleotides line up with TRBD1. The CDR3 covers 14 residues. V gave up 3 bases and J gave up 3 bases; unmatched junction bases: 5. CDR1 and CDR2 (germline): MGHRA, YSYEKL. CDR3 bases: TGCGCCAGCAGCCAGGGACAGCTCAGCTACGAGCAGTACTTC. Encoded protein: CASSQGQLSYEQYF.

V gene TRBV6-6 combines with J gene TRBJ2-7, with 7 bases that match TRBD2. Trimming at V came to 7 bases and at J to 2 bases, leaving 14 bases not matched to a gene. Germline V lookup: CDR1 MNHNY, CDR2 SVGAGI (reference sequence). The CDR3 extends over 16 amino acids. This CDR3 reads CASMAGDPRIAYEQYF. The CDR3 DNA reads as TGTGCCAGCATGGCGGGAGACCCGCGGATAGCCTACGAGCAGTACTTC.

The rearrangement uses TRBV11-2 and TRBJ2-1; D ambiguous. The CDR3 sequence is 13 residues long. Germline values: CDR1 SGHAT, CDR2 FQNNGV. Trimming removed 1 base from V and 6 bases from J, with 7 bases in between. In DNA form, the CDR3 reads TGTGCCAGCAGCTTAGTTGGTAGCAATGAGCAGTTCTTC. It codes for CASSLVGSNEQFF. Combining the CDR3 with reference TRBV11-2 and TRBJ2-1 gives the whole variable domain EAGVAQSPRYKIIEKRQSVAFWCNPISGHATLYWYQQILGQGPKLLIQFQNNGVVDDSQLPKDRFSAERLKGVDSTLKIQPAKLEDSAVYLCASSLVGSNEQFFGPGTRLTVL.

V gene TRBV7-3 combines with J gene TRBJ1-5; TRBD1 might be the D (5 bases). The CDR3 covers 14 residues. Trimming left V 5 bases short and J 5 bases short, with 13 bases between. Germline loops: CDR1 SGHTA, CDR2 FQGTGA. CDR3 residues: CASSTPKGDQPQHF. CDR3 DNA: TGTGCCAGCAGCACCCCAAAAGGGGATCAGCCCCAGCATTTT.

Details on this clone: Compared with germline, one end of the junction differs, possibly owing to a read error. This chain uses TRBV5-8 with TRBJ2-7, with D perhaps being TRBD1 or TRBD2 (6 bases each). Germline V gives CDR1 SGHTS, CDR2 YDEGEE. The CDR3 length is 13 residues. CDR3 region: CASSQRTGREQYF. DNA for the CDR3: TGCGCCAGCAGCCAACGAACAGGGAGGGAGCAGTACTTC.

J is TRBJ1-1 and V is TRBV5-6; TRBD1 is a possible D gene (5 bases). The germline gives CDR1 SGHDT, CDR2 YYEEEE. V lost 2 bases and J 8 bases, leaving 7 bases between the germline ends. CDR3 size: 11 residues. The CDR3 region has the DNA TGTGCCAGCAGCTTAGCAGGGGAAGCTTTCTTT. Protein product: CASSLAGEAFF.

The chain is built from TRBV19 and TRBJ2-6, with 11 bases fitting TRBD1. Germline assignment: CDR1 LNHDA and CDR2 SQIVND (reference sequence). The CDR3 loop spans 20 amino acids. V was pared by 2 bases and J by 1 base, with 10 bases of the junction left unmatched. The chain's CDR3 is CASSIRGQGVIISGANVLTF. CDR3 in DNA: TGTGCCAGTAGTATAAGGGGACAGGGGGTGATAATATCTGGGGCCAACGTCCTGACTTTC.

This rearrangement joins TRBV28 to TRBJ2-2, with TRBD1 as a possible D gene (5 bases). Germline CDR1 is MDHEN and CDR2 is SYDVKM. The CDR3 extends over 14 amino acids. V gave up 3 bases and J gave up 4 bases, with 9 bases separating them. The CDR3 region is CASSFGGATGELFF. For the CDR3, the DNA is TGTGCCAGCAGTTTTGGTGGGGCCACCGGGGAGCTGTTTTTT.

The chain couples TRBV7-9 to TRBJ2-1; 7 positions agree with TRBD2. The CDR3 is made up of 15 amino acids. After removal of 5 bases from V and 4 bases from J, the junction contained 8 bases not matched to a gene. CDR1 is SEHNR, CDR2 FQNEAQ, per germline (reference sequence). CDR3 in amino acids: CASSPGEGTYNEQFF. The DNA of the CDR3 is TGTGCCAGCAGCCCCGGGGAGGGGACGTACAATGAGCAGTTCTTC.

CDR3 nucleotides: TGTGCCTGGAGTGCGCAAGCTTACCTTACAGCGGACACTGAAGCTTTCTTT. Protein product: CAWSAQAYLTADTEAFF. J is TRBJ1-1 and V is TRBV30; no definite D call. The CDR3 loop spans 17 amino acids. V lost 1 base to trimming and J lost 3 bases, with 21 bases between them. Germline loops: CDR1 GTSNPN, CDR2 SVGIG (reference sequence). The entire variable domain, with the rest obtained from reference TRBV30 and TRBJ1-1, is as follows: SQTIHQWPATLVQPVGSPLSLECTVEGTSNPNLYWYRQAAGRGLQLLFYSVGIGQISSEVPQNLSASRPQDRQFILSSKKLLLSDSGFYLCAWSAQAYLTADTEAFFGQGTRLTVV.

The rearrangement joins TRBV13 to TRBJ2-6; D not resolved. CDR3 length equals 17 residues. The V end lost 1 base, the J end lost 0 bases, and 10 bases lay between the germline ends. Germline CDR1 PRHDT, CDR2 FYEKMQ (reference sequence). Here the CDR3 reads CASSLDFASSGANVLTF. In nucleotides, the CDR3 is TGTGCCAGCAGCTTAGACTTTGCTAGCTCTGGGGCCAACGTCCTGACTTTC.

Written as DNA, the CDR3 is TGTGCCAGCAGTTACTCGTCGGACAGGGACCCCAATGAGCAGTTCTTC. Its translation: CASSYSSDRDPNEQFF. The chain employs TRBV6-5 and TRBJ2-1; 8 bases line up with TRBD1. With 0 bases clipped from V and 6 bases from J, the junction kept 7 bases outside the gene matches. This CDR3 is 16 amino acids long. Germline assignment: CDR1 MNHEY and CDR2 SVGAGI.

A word on this clone: An end of the junction does not agree with germline; a read error may underlie this. J is TRBJ2-7 and V is TRBV7-3; D may correspond to TRBD1 or TRBD2 (6 bases each). The CDR3 is made up of 13 amino acids. The germline V gene has CDR1 SGHTA and CDR2 FQGTGA. CDR3 residues: CASSQRTGREQYF. DNA for the CDR3: TGCGCCAGCAGCCAACGAACAGGGAGGGAGCAGTACTTC.

The chain recombines TRBV6-1 with TRBJ2-7; a weak D match, TRBD1 (6 bases). V lost 1 base to trimming and J lost 3 bases, with 16 bases between them. Germline lookup yields CDR1 MNHNS and CDR2 SASEGT. This CDR3 spans 16 amino acids. This CDR3 is CASSEEGQGILYEQYF. The CDR3 DNA reads as TGTGCCAGCAGTGAAGAGGGGCAGGGGATACTCTACGAGCAGTACTTC.

The chain employs TRBV7-3 and TRBJ2-1; 8 nucleotides align to TRBD1. With 3 bases clipped from V and 5 bases from J, the junction kept 3 bases outside the gene matches. CDR1 and CDR2 (germline): SGHTA, FQGTGA. The CDR3 consists of 14 residues. CDR3 sequence: CASSLGQANNEQFF. DNA of the CDR3: TGTGCCAGCAGCTTGGGACAGGCAAACAATGAGCAGTTCTTC.

The chain recombines TRBV6-5 with TRBJ1-2, with TRBD1 as a possible D gene (6 bases). The CDR3 totals 11 residues. Trimming removed 11 bases at V and 8 bases at J, with 15 bases between. CDR1 and CDR2 from the germline V gene are MNHEY and SVGAGI. The chain's CDR3 is CAVLGARGYTF. As DNA, the CDR3 is TGTGCCGTATTGGGGGCGCGGGGCTACACCTTC.

The chain has TRBV10-3 and TRBJ1-1; D might be TRBD1 (6 bases). The CDR3 loop spans 13 amino acids. V lost 6 bases, J lost 1 base, and 9 bases lay in between. Germline V lookup: CDR1 ENHRY, CDR2 SYGVKD. CDR3: CAIRLGQNTEAFF. The CDR3 bases are TGTGCCATCAGGCTGGGACAGAACACTGAAGCTTTCTTT.

The chain's CDR3 is CASSPGGNTEAFF. CDR3 DNA: TGTGCCAGCAGTCCCGGGGGGAACACTGAAGCTTTCTTT. The chain joins TRBV27 to TRBJ1-1; tentative D call: TRBD1 (5 bases). V was pared by 5 bases and J by 1 base, with 8 bases between. CDR3 length equals 13 residues. Germline V gene data show CDR1 as MNHEY and CDR2 as SMNVEV (reference sequence).

This clone was picked up a small number of times. V and J are TRBV6-6 and TRBJ2-5, with D perhaps being TRBD1 or TRBD2 (5 bases each). Per the germline V gene, CDR1 is MNHNY and CDR2 is SVGAGI (reference sequence). The CDR3 is 16 residues long. The V end was cut by 6 bases, the J end by 4 bases, with 21 bases between. CDR3 nucleotides: TGTGCCAGCAGAGTCGCCCCCGGGACGCAAGCAGAGACCCAGTACTTC. This gives the protein CASRVAPGTQAETQYF.

The chain uses TRBV9 and TRBJ1-2; D gene unclear. The CDR3 runs 16 residues. Trimming took 0 bases from V and 0 from J, leaving 12 bases between them. Germline CDR1 reads SGDLS; CDR2 reads YYNGEE. CDR3 loop: CASSVVLSGANYGYTF. Here the CDR3 DNA reads TGTGCCAGCAGCGTAGTATTGAGCGGAGCTAACTATGGCTACACCTTC.

The chain couples TRBV30 to TRBJ2-2; TRBD2 matches at 10 bases. Germline CDR1 GTSNPN, CDR2 SVGIG (reference sequence). The V gene end was trimmed by 7 bases and the J gene end by 5 bases; junction bases not matched to a gene: 16. The CDR3 is 17 amino acids. The CDR3 spells CASLGLAGVERTGELFF. The CDR3 DNA sequence: TGTGCCTCCCTTGGCCTAGCGGGAGTAGAAAGGACCGGGGAGCTGTTTTTT.

This chain links TRBV6-6 with TRBJ2-7; the match to TRBD2 covers 10 bases. Germline trimming cut 6 bases from V and 1 base from J; bases unmatched to any gene: 9. In germline, CDR1 is MNHNY, CDR2 SVGAGI (reference sequence). The CDR3 totals 16 residues. CDR3 DNA sequence: TGTGCCAGCAGCCTAGGCTTAGCGGGAGGTTCCTACGAGCAGTACTTC. Translated, it gives CASSLGLAGGSYEQYF.

A word on this clone: At one end, the junction sequence differs from germline, possibly due to a read error. This same CDR3 is encoded by further DNA sequences in the sample. This sequence joins TRBV27 and TRBJ1-2; tentative D call: TRBD1 (6 bases). The CDR3 covers 16 residues. Germline CDR1 MNHEY, CDR2 SMNVEV (reference sequence). DNA of the CDR3: TGCGCCAGCAGTTTATCCGCGTCCGGGGGGCTCTATGGCTACACCTTC. Its translation: CASSLSASGGLYGYTF.

The chain employs TRBV27 and TRBJ2-7, with TRBD2 identical over 8 bases. Germline CDR1 MNHEY, CDR2 SMNVEV (reference sequence). The CDR3 consists of 16 residues. J lost 4 bases, V lost 7 bases, and 15 bases had no gene match. The CDR3 DNA follows: TGTGCCAGCACAGAGCTGGGTAGCGGGGTCAAATACGAGCAGTACTTC. Its protein product is CASTELGSGVKYEQYF.

The chain has TRBV6-6 and TRBJ2-7; D tentatively reads TRBD1 or TRBD2 (5 bases each). Trimming took 2 bases from V and 3 from J, leaving 14 bases between them. The germline CDR1 and CDR2 sequences are MNHNY and SVGAGI (reference sequence). CDR3 length equals 15 residues. The CDR3: CASSYLGTGGYEQYF. The CDR3 region has the DNA TGTGCCAGCAGTTACCTCGGGACCGGAGGCTACGAGCAGTACTTC.